The clone carrying this TCR beta chain was counted only a few times. Antigen unknown. The sample originates from a study of Graves' ophthalmopathy and Graves' hyperthyroidism. Background on the study: Ophthalmopathy absent within 18 months of follow-up marked hyperthyroidism as stable.

The CDR3 totals 15 residues. V lost 5 bases, J lost 3 bases, and 10 bases stayed unmatched. The V gene's germline CDR1 is SGHTA and CDR2 FQGTGA. The study, taken as a whole, reports: Sensitivity of 55% to 71% and specificity of roughly 72% were achieved by the model that predicted ophthalmopathy progression. Blood shared most expanded thyroid clonotypes above 0.001 frequency.

RNA served as the template for amplifying TCR beta CDR3 regions. A first-round RT-PCR used HTBI primers, followed by a second-round multiplex PCR. TCRdb passed the multiplex PCR reads through MiXCR, listing each CDR3 protein once. The sample shows over a million distinct CDR3 sequences, roughly 35% of them seen only once. The sample was peripheral blood or thyroid tissue (not recorded which). The chain combines TRBV7-3 with TRBJ2-7; TRBD1 aligns across 7 bases. The clonotype was recovered from an adult man with Graves' hyperthyroidism. CDR3 sequence reads: CASSPPQGSIYEQYF. In DNA, the CDR3 is TGTGCCAGCAGCCCCCCACAGGGGTCAATCTACGAGCAGTACTTC.